The present entry profiles one T cell receptor beta chain with its context. The data were obtained in a study of blood T cell repertoires in COVID-19. V was pared by 6 bases and J by 0 bases, with 13 bases between. Per the germline V gene, CDR1 is WSHSY and CDR2 is SAAADI. This CDR3 has 15 residues. Generated by immunoSEQ multiplex PCR, the TCRdb table keeps only in-frame clones and is missing some. The sample carries about 140,000 clones, 75% to 85% recorded once. Sequenced: peripheral blood. The source of this sequence is a man aged 55 to 70 with active or convalescent COVID-19. V is TRBV10-2 and J is TRBJ2-3, with D possibly TRBD2 on 5 matching bases. In nucleotides, the CDR3 is TGCGCCAGCAGCGTCAGCGGAACTAGCACAGATACGCAGTATTTT. Protein product: CASSVSGTSTDTQYF.